Presented here are 27 T cell receptor beta chains from one specimen sequenced in a study of blood T cells in healthy people across ages. The second PCR ran about 6 to 12 cycles with a sample-barcoded 5' primer and J-beta primers. MiXCR, applied by TCRdb to the 5' RACE reads, yields one record per CDR3 protein. The table lists approximately 760,000 distinct CDR3 sequences, more than 20% of them singletons, with 9.4% in the top ten. These records were also assigned to another study, of T cells of mothers and their children.

The sequencing input was blood. The receptors stem from a boy between 10 and 17 years old in good health.

V is TRBV7-6 and J is TRBJ2-7; 7 positions agree with TRBD2. There are 15 residues in the CDR3. The J segment lost 0 bases and the V segment lost 6 bases, leaving 8 bases of the junction unmatched. Germline CDR1 is SGHVS and CDR2 is FNYEAQ. CDR3 DNA sequence: TGTGCCAGCAGTCAGACTAGCTCACTCTCCTACGAGCAGTACTTC. Translating gives CASSQTSSLSYEQYF.

The chain couples TRBV29-1 to TRBJ2-7; 14 nucleotides align to TRBD2. The CDR3 loop spans 16 amino acids. Germline V gene sequence: CDR1 SQVTM, CDR2 ANQGSEA. The CDR3 DNA reads TGCACGAGTTTACCGGGACTAGCGGGAGTAGTCCCCGAGCAGTACTTC. Translated, it gives CTSLPGLAGVVPEQYF.

This clonotype was observed a handful of times. V and J are TRBV7-2 and TRBJ1-3; D is ambiguous. V lost 5 bases and J 3 bases, leaving 11 bases between the germline ends. The germline V gene has CDR1 SGHTA and CDR2 FQGNSA. The CDR3 covers 14 residues. As DNA, the CDR3 is TGTGCCAGCAGCCCCATGACGGGTGGAAACACCATATATTTT. Its protein product is CASSPMTGGNTIYF.

This clonotype has a handful of counts. The chain recombines TRBV3-1 with TRBJ2-2; 9 bases map to TRBD1. The CDR3 runs to 15 residues. CDR1 LGHDT and CDR2 YNNKEL come from the germline V gene (reference sequence). Trimming at V came to 2 bases and at J to 8 bases, leaving 6 bases not matched to a gene. CDR3 sequence (DNA): TGTGCCAGCAGCCAATTACAGGGGGCATTAGGGGAGCTGTTTTTT. The encoded protein is CASSQLQGALGELFF.

This chain connects TRBV6-1 to TRBJ1-2; tentative D call: TRBD1 (6 bases). CDR3 length: 16 residues. The germline V gene encodes CDR1 MNHNS and CDR2 SASEGT. Trimming removed 7 bases from V and 4 bases from J, with 22 bases in between. The CDR3 DNA is TGTGCCAGCACTAAATCCCGAACAGGGTTGATCTATGGCTACACCTTC. Translating gives CASTKSRTGLIYGYTF.

This chain joins TRBV4-1 and TRBJ2-1; D unclear. With 0 bases removed from V and 0 bases from J, the gap between germline ends came to 9 bases. CDR3 size: 16 residues. Germline-derived CDR1 and CDR2 are MGHRA and YSYEKL. The CDR3 here is CASSQEMGSSYNEQFF. CDR3 sequence (DNA): TGCGCCAGCAGCCAAGAAATGGGCTCCTCCTACAATGAGCAGTTCTTC.

V is TRBV4-3 and J is TRBJ2-6; D perhaps matches TRBD1 (5 bases). CDR1 LGHNA and CDR2 YSLEER come from the germline V gene. This CDR3 contains 20 residues. Trimming took 0 bases from V and 4 from J, leaving 22 bases between them. This CDR3 reads CASSQDWWGPNNGGANVLTF. CDR3 nucleotides: TGCGCCAGCAGCCAAGATTGGTGGGGCCCTAACAACGGGGGGGCCAACGTCCTGACTTTC.

V usage is TRBV12-5 and J usage is TRBJ2-1; 8 bases align to TRBD1. CDR1 is LGHNT, CDR2 FRNRAP, per germline. V shed 7 bases and J 5 bases; nucleotides not matched to a gene: 7. CDR3 length equals 14 residues. This CDR3 reads CASARTGRHNEQFF. Here the CDR3 DNA reads TGTGCTAGTGCCCGGACAGGGCGACACAATGAGCAGTTCTTC.

The table lists this clonotype with many counts. The chain carries TRBV25-1 and TRBJ2-1; 8 nucleotides agree with TRBD2. This CDR3 has 13 amino acids. After removal of 6 bases from V and 5 bases from J, the junction contained 3 bases not matched to a gene. CDR1 is MGHDK and CDR2 is SYGVNS in the germline V gene. In DNA, the CDR3 is TGTGCCAGCAGGGCGGGAGGCCACAATGAGCAGTTCTTC. Translated: CASRAGGHNEQFF.

The chain joins TRBV6-6 to TRBJ2-5; the match to TRBD1 covers 8 bases. The CDR3 runs 15 residues. CDR1 MNHNY and CDR2 SVGAGI come from the germline V gene (reference sequence). V lost 2 bases, J lost 1 base, and 3 bases stayed unmatched. CDR3 residues: CASSYPGGRQETQYF. In DNA form, the CDR3 reads TGTGCCAGCAGTTACCCAGGGGGCCGCCAAGAGACCCAGTACTTC.

This clonotype appeared a few times. The chain uses TRBV5-1 and TRBJ2-1; D gene unclear. This CDR3 comprises 13 residues. Germline loops: CDR1 SGHRS, CDR2 YFSETQ. Trimming stripped 4 bases from V and 9 bases from J, with 14 bases between. Written as DNA, the CDR3 is TGCGCCAGCAGCCCATCTGGCGTAGGTGAGCAGTTCTTC. Protein sequence: CASSPSGVGEQFF.

The chain carries TRBV10-3 and TRBJ2-1; TRBD2 matches at 8 bases. Per the germline V gene, CDR1 is ENHRY and CDR2 is SYGVKD. With V trimmed by 10 bases and J by 6 bases, 11 bases remained unmatched. This CDR3 comprises 14 residues. The CDR3 here is CATGPGGEVNEQFF. Written as DNA, the CDR3 is TGTGCCACCGGACCGGGGGGGGAGGTCAATGAGCAGTTCTTC.

The chain couples TRBV29-1 to TRBJ1-1; D remains ambiguous. This CDR3 is built from 13 residues. Trimming shortened V by 5 bases and J by 0 bases, and 10 bases separated the two germline ends. Germline CDR1 is SQVTM and CDR2 is ANQGSEA. For the CDR3, the DNA is TGCAGCGTTTTGAAGCTCATGAACACTGAAGCTTTCTTT. It translates to CSVLKLMNTEAFF. The whole variable domain, filled in from reference TRBV29-1 and TRBJ1-1, reads SAVISQKPSRDICQRGTSLTIQCQVDSQVTMMFWYRQQPGQSLTLIATANQGSEATYESGFVIDKFPISRPNLTFSTLTVSNMSPEDSSIYLCSVLKLMNTEAFFGQGTRLTVV.

The V call is TRBV4-1, the J call TRBJ2-7; D gene ambiguous. Germline lookup yields CDR1 MGHRA and CDR2 YSYEKL. V was pared by 0 bases and J by 7 bases, with 10 bases between. The CDR3 runs to 13 residues. The DNA for the CDR3 is TGCGCCAGCAGCCAAGATCTTACCCCTGAGCAGTACTTC. Amino acid sequence: CASSQDLTPEQYF.

In this sample, this clonotype turned up a few times. This chain uses TRBV3-1 with TRBJ1-2, with 9 bases fitting TRBD1. The V segment lost 2 bases and the J segment 2 bases; nucleotides outside the gene matches: 3. From germline, CDR1 is LGHDT and CDR2 YNNKEL (reference sequence). This CDR3 spans 15 amino acids. CDR3 sequence reads: CASSQQDRGNYGYTF. CDR3 sequence (DNA): TGTGCCAGCAGCCAACAGGACAGGGGCAACTATGGCTACACCTTC. The entire variable domain, with the rest obtained from reference TRBV3-1 and TRBJ1-2, is as follows: DTAVSQTPKYLVTQMGNDKSIKCEQNLGHDTMYWYKQDSKKFLKIMFSYNNKELIINETVPNRFSPKSPDKAHLNLHINSLELGDSAVYFCASSQQDRGNYGYTFGSGTRLTVV.

This clonotype appeared a few times. Relative to the germline gene, one junction end is altered; a read error may explain this. The chain links TRBV2 to TRBJ2-5, with 10 positions matching TRBD1. The better agreement between TRBJ2-1 and the DNA end casts doubt on the J call. The CDR3 length is 18 residues. Germline V gene data show CDR1 as SNHLY and CDR2 as FYNNEI. CDR3 region: CVSSHLNFSGTGVNEQFF. The CDR3, as DNA: TGTGTCAGCAGTCATCTCAATTTTTCAGGGACAGGGGTGAATGAGCAGTTCTTC.

There are a few counts of this clonotype. This chain links TRBV29-1 with TRBJ2-5; 8 bases are a match to TRBD2. The J call is in doubt because the DNA end fits TRBJ2-1 better. From germline, CDR1 is SQVTM and CDR2 ANQGSEA. CDR3 length: 13 amino acids. CDR3 region: CSVWKRERSEQFF. Here the CDR3 DNA reads TGCAGCGTTTGGAAGCGGGAGCGGAGTGAGCAGTTCTTC.

This clonotype was detected only once. The chain recombines TRBV4-3 with TRBJ2-3; D may match TRBD1 or TRBD2 (6 bases each). The CDR3 covers 16 residues. Germline V gene data show CDR1 as LGHNA and CDR2 as YSLEER. V was clipped by 1 base and J by 3 bases, with 14 bases between them. The CDR3 bases are TGCGCCAGCAGCCAAGTGAAGTCGGGGGCGACAGATACGCAGTATTTT. Encoded protein: CASSQVKSGATDTQYF.

This clonotype was found a few times. J is TRBJ1-1 and V is TRBV29-1; no reliable D call. V lost 2 bases and J lost 1, with 5 bases in between. Per germline, CDR1 SQVTM and CDR2 ANQGSEA. This CDR3 is built from 12 residues. CDR3 protein: CSVERQNTEAFF. The DNA of the CDR3 is TGCAGCGTTGAAAGACAGAACACTGAAGCTTTCTTT.

This clonotype was counted between two and nine times. This chain joins TRBV27 and TRBJ2-1; D is perhaps TRBD2 (5 bases). The V end lost 4 bases, the J end lost 7 bases, and 14 bases lay between the germline ends. Germline-derived CDR1 and CDR2 are MNHEY and SMNVEV (reference sequence). The length of the CDR3 is 14 residues. This CDR3 reads CASSYTRSGNEQFF. CDR3 sequence (DNA): TGTGCCAGCAGTTACACTAGATCGGGTAATGAGCAGTTCTTC.

This clonotype was found a few times. This chain joins TRBV10-3 and TRBJ1-2, with 12 bases lining up with TRBD1. V lost 6 bases, J lost 8 bases, and 10 bases stayed unmatched. Germline V lookup: CDR1 ENHRY, CDR2 SYGVKD. The CDR3 runs to 15 residues. The CDR3 DNA follows: TGTGCCATCAGGCATGGGACAGGGGGCTCCGTGGGCTACACCTTC. This encodes CAIRHGTGGSVGYTF.

This clonotype has just a few counts. The CDR3 loop is CASSQEGGSSLEQYF. CDR3 bases: TGTGCCAGCAGCCAAGAAGGTGGGAGTTCCCTCGAGCAGTACTTC. J is TRBJ2-7 and V is TRBV3-1, with D maybe TRBD2 (5 bases). Germline V gene lookup returns CDR1 LGHDT and CDR2 YNNKEL (reference sequence). CDR3 length: 15 residues. V was clipped by 0 bases and J by 6 bases, with 15 bases between them.

This chain links TRBV7-2 with TRBJ1-2; no clear D gene. CDR1 and CDR2 from the germline V gene are SGHTA and FQGNSA. CDR3 length: 12 amino acids. V was trimmed by 5 bases and J by 4 bases, leaving 8 bases between them. The CDR3 loop reads CASSPSSYGYTF. The CDR3 DNA sequence: TGTGCCAGCAGCCCTTCTAGCTATGGCTACACCTTC.

V and J are TRBV12-3 or TRBV12-4 and TRBJ2-1; 12 positions match TRBD1. The CDR3 runs 14 residues. With V trimmed by 7 bases and J by 9 bases, 7 bases remained unmatched. The chain's CDR3 is CASNPGQGAGEQFF. CDR3 sequence (DNA): TGTGCCAGCAACCCGGGACAGGGGGCAGGTGAGCAGTTCTTC.

In DNA form, the CDR3 reads TGCGCCAGCAGCCAAGAATGGTTGGGCAGCTCCTACGAGCAGTACTTC. Residues: CASSQEWLGSSYEQYF. This sequence joins TRBV4-3 and TRBJ2-7, with D hard to call. V lost 0 bases and J 0 bases, leaving 12 bases between the germline ends. The CDR3 contains 16 residues. Germline V gene data show CDR1 as LGHNA and CDR2 as YSLEER.

This clonotype was counted between two and nine times. V gene TRBV10-2 combines with J gene TRBJ1-1, with D possibly matching TRBD1 (6 bases). V was trimmed by 9 bases and J by 2 bases, leaving 13 bases between them. Looked up from germline, CDR1 is WSHSY and CDR2 is SAAADI. The CDR3 has 13 residues. The CDR3 bases are TGCGCCAGTAATGACAGGCCCAACACTGAAGCTTTCTTT. Its protein product is CASNDRPNTEAFF.

This chain joins TRBV7-3 and TRBJ2-3, with a weak D call TRBD1 (6 bases). CDR3 length: 15 residues. Germline assignment: CDR1 SGHTA and CDR2 FQGTGA. Trimming removed 7 bases at V and 2 bases at J, with 16 bases between. As DNA, the CDR3 is TGTGCCAGCAACAAAGGACAGAGATCCACAGATACGCAGTATTTT. It encodes CASNKGQRSTDTQYF.